The 4 T cell receptor beta chains in this list originate from one sample, sequenced in a study of cytomegalovirus exposure and HLA in healthy donors. Vbeta (60) and Jbeta (13) primers were used in the PCR. Sequencing used immunoSEQ multiplex PCR; TCRdb keeps in-frame clones, though not all of them. The table lists about 120,000 clones, roughly 80% of them singletons. Input material: PBMCs. These receptors were collected from a female donor in good health and CMV-seronegative.

CDR3 DNA sequence: TGTGCCAGCAGCATCGGACAGGCGAGTTGGGGGGCAGCGGGGGAGTTCTTC. Amino acid sequence: CASSIGQASWGAAGEFF. This sequence joins TRBV7-9 and TRBJ2-1; a possible D gene is TRBD2 (8 bases). The length of the CDR3 is 17 residues. Trimming took 5 bases from V and 14 from J, leaving 31 bases between them. Germline V gives CDR1 SEHNR, CDR2 FQNEAQ (reference sequence).

The chain employs TRBV7-2 and TRBJ2-7, with D maybe TRBD2 (5 bases). The CDR3 spans 13 residues. V dropped 6 bases and J dropped 6 bases, with 15 bases sitting between them. The V gene's germline CDR1 is SGHTA and CDR2 FQGNSA. CDR3 nucleotides: TGTGCCAGCAGTGAGCAGAGGGCAGGCGAGCAGTACTTC. This encodes CASSEQRAGEQYF.

The rearrangement joins TRBV19 to TRBJ2-5, with 9 bases lining up with TRBD2. CDR1 and CDR2 from the germline V gene are LNHDA and SQIVND (reference sequence). Losses at the gene ends were 6 bases for V and 5 bases for J; bases not matched to a gene: 13. The CDR3 has 16 residues. CDR3 loop: CASSTTRAGGGETQYF. DNA for the CDR3: TGTGCCAGTAGCACCACAAGAGCGGGAGGTGGGGAGACCCAGTACTTC.

This chain links TRBV2 with TRBJ2-1; 7 nucleotides line up with TRBD1. This CDR3 is 14 amino acids long. The germline gives CDR1 SNHLY, CDR2 FYNNEI. The J segment lost 5 bases and the V segment lost 4 bases, leaving 5 bases of the junction unmatched. CDR3 in DNA: TGTGCCAGCAGTGGACGGACAGGAGACAATGAGCAGTTCTTC. It specifies CASSGRTGDNEQFF.